The clone carrying this T cell receptor (beta chain) was counted a single time. Using immunoSEQ multiplex PCR, the repertoire was profiled, and TCRdb retains in-frame clones only, with some absent. Here the sample spans 65,000 to 85,000 clones, roughly 88% being singletons. This record belongs to a study of T cell changes during pregnancy in multiple sclerosis. The germline V gene has CDR1 LNHDA and CDR2 SQIVND (reference sequence). The CDR3 length is 13 residues. The germline V and J ends were trimmed by 0 bases and 7 bases, with 7 bases remaining between them. The sequence was obtained from a female donor in good health, enrolled as a control in a pregnancy study. The chain employs TRBV19 and TRBJ1-5; D may be TRBD1 (5 bases). The sample here was peripheral blood, taken after pregnancy. As DNA, the CDR3 is TGTGCCAGTAGTATAGAGGGGGGGCAGCCCCAGCATTTT. Encoded protein: CASSIEGGQPQHF.